This TCR beta chain stems from a study of blood T cells in healthy people across ages (dated by TCRdb to the mid-2010s). In the study overall: In model experiments, roughly one uniquely barcoded TCR beta cDNA molecule per two T cells was captured by template switching. Using deep sequencing normalized with unique cDNA molecular identifiers, the study measured how TCR beta repertoire diversity changes with age. Four age groups were formed from the donors: young (average about 16 years), middle-aged (more than 35), aged (about 62) and long-lived (approximately 80). For two donors (one aged 18 to 30 and one aged 80 or older), the study analyzed two additional independent replicas of 1 million unique cDNA reads from the same blood draw.

This clonotype was counted between two and nine times. Its binding antigen is unknown. No much larger clonotype is one base removed from it; base qualities were not supplied. Systemically healthy Caucasian individuals from Russia, around 39 in total and aged about 6 to 90 years, were included as donors. Each donor gave approximately 10 milliliters of peripheral blood, collected into EDTA-treated Vacutainer tubes. PBMCs were isolated by Ficoll-Paque density-gradient centrifugation, with at least 6.5 million obtained per sample. Total RNA, at least 6 micrograms per sample, was extracted from PBMCs with Trizol reagent. Naive CD45RAhigh/CD27high T cell percentages were measured by flow cytometry on a PBMC aliquot from every donor. At the junction V is shortened by 1 base and J by 4 bases, with 13 bases in between. Reading from cysteine to phenylalanine, the CDR3 counts 14 amino acids. The sequence is cut down to CDR3 DNA, 42 bases in frame from base 1. Per the germline V gene, SQVTM is the CDR1 and ANQGSEA is the CDR2.

The library was made by 5' RACE. The instrument given in TCRdb is Illumina HiSeq 2500. A second PCR of roughly 6 to 12 cycles was performed with a sample-barcoded 5' primer and a J-beta primer mix. A template-switch 5' adaptor carrying 12 random nucleotides introduced a unique molecular identifier onto each TCR beta cDNA molecule. At least 3 million CDR3-containing paired-end reads were obtained from each sample. First-strand cDNA synthesis was performed from all RNA using the Mint cDNA synthesis kit, with priming by a TRBC-specific oligonucleotide. Following uracil-DNA glycosylase treatment, a first 18-cycle PCR with universal primers M1SS and BC2_uni_R was performed on all cDNA. As for the authors' bioinformatics: For normalization, 1 million high-quality reads were randomly selected from each sample, with every read carrying a distinct molecular identifier. Reads with shared molecular identifiers were discarded instead of being binned into consensus sequences. CDR3 identification, clonotype clustering and error correction used MiTCR with a Q25 quality threshold and the strictest error-elimination algorithm. A nonparametric unseen species model with Euler transformation was used to estimate a lower bound on total TCR beta diversity. TCRdb passed the public sequencing reads through fastp at Q25 and MiXCR, retaining productive beta sequences. CDR3 protein sequences are deduplicated, and each keeps its most common genes and DNA. TCRdb's processing, not the authors', yielded these V and J calls. The sample yields around 820,000 distinct CDR3 sequences; around 25% were counted once. Under 4.5% of the sample is taken by the ten largest.

General findings and caveats noted by the study authors: There was a strong correlation between observed TCR beta diversity and the percentage of naive T cells measured by flow cytometry. Observed TCR beta diversity per million T cells fell roughly linearly with age, and a significant reduction was already apparent by age around 44. Estimates of total diversity from one million sequenced T cells were regarded as lower bounds and underestimates. Conclusive comparison of naive and antigen-experienced compartments was prevented by the profiling of bulk unsorted PBMCs. Because donor CMV infection status was unknown, age-related changes in expanded clonotypes were potentially confounded. Compared with the aged group, the long-lived group had more naive CD4+ T cells, fewer expanded clones and increased TCR diversity, suggesting age selection.

These same records also appear under a second study, on T cells of mothers and their children. The second publication reports: The donors were nine systemically healthy Caucasian individuals, made up of three mothers and their six children. cDNA synthesis consumed the entire amount of extracted RNA, loaded at 1.5 ug RNA in each 15 ul reaction. In the second PCR, the M1S primer added sample barcodes and 2-4 random nucleotides. Over 8 million TCR beta CDR3 reads were obtained for each mother, and 2.5 million to 3 million reads were obtained for each child. In both related and unrelated pairs, thymic selection shapes the output of TCR recombination in a similar way, with inherited differences having only a minor effect. Related mother-child pairs always showed normalized repertoire overlap that was slightly higher than in unrelated mother-child pairs, though the difference was never significant. No persistent microchimeric T cell clones were detected, at a sensitivity of roughly 100 clones per million clonotypes. Deep NGS was used in the study to compare the TCR beta repertoires of mothers and children and to look for features that separate related mother-child pairs from unrelated individuals. Mothers averaged about 40 +/- 4 years of age and children averaged around 10 +/- 4 years. Libraries were sequenced on Illumina HiSeq 2000 with 100+100 nt paired-end reads after adapter ligation with NEBNext reagents. To prevent cross-contamination, the mother and child libraries were prepared one month apart and sequenced in separate runs. For each donor, somewhere between roughly 500,000 and 2,300,000 distinct TCR beta clonotypes were identified. Naive TCR beta clonotypes were estimated from low-frequency clonotypes matched to each donor's FACS-determined naive share, without sorting.

The chain couples TRBV29-1 to TRBJ1-1; TRBD1 is perhaps the D gene, given 6 matching bases. Material for sequencing was blood. This clonotype was obtained from a boy aged 10-17 years in good health. The bases read TGCAGCGTTGAAGGAGGGAGGGGGAGCACTGAAGCTTTCTTT. This translates into CSVEGGRGSTEAFF.